These 31 T cell receptor beta chains came from one sample sequenced in a study of blood T cells in healthy people across ages. Combining a sample-barcoded 5' primer with a J-beta primer mix, a second PCR ran for roughly 6 to 12 cycles. Each CDR3 protein gets one entry after TCRdb re-called the 5' RACE reads with MiXCR. The sample includes 950,000 to 1,200,000 distinct CDR3 sequences, more than 30% of them seen just once. The sequenced sample consisted of blood. These receptors were collected from a man between 18 and 35 years old in good health.

There are a few counts of this clonotype. The CDR3 is CASSQTGGGNQPQHF. As DNA, the CDR3 is TGTGCCAGCAGTCAAACAGGGGGGGGCAATCAGCCCCAGCATTTT. The chain couples TRBV28 to TRBJ1-5; 8 bases fit TRBD1. The CDR3 contains 15 residues. With V trimmed by 5 bases and J by 2 bases, 5 bases remained unmatched. From germline, CDR1 is MDHEN and CDR2 SYDVKM.

This clonotype was recorded only once. The rearrangement uses TRBV6-1 and TRBJ2-1; 7 bases fit TRBD1. Unmatched junction bases numbered 9, after V lost 0 bases and J lost 13 bases. Germline CDR1 MNHNS, CDR2 SASEGT. The CDR3 is 14 residues long. CDR3 amino acids: CASSEAVGQEFQFF. CDR3 coding DNA: TGTGCCAGCAGTGAAGCGGTTGGACAGGAGTTCCAGTTCTTC.

This clonotype was counted between two and nine times. The genes are TRBV4-1 and TRBJ1-2, with 10 positions matching TRBD1. The CDR3 consists of 17 residues. J gave up 0 bases and V 0 bases, and 4 bases lay outside the gene matches. Germline values: CDR1 MGHRA, CDR2 YSYEKL. CDR3 protein: CASSQDYGTGANYGYTF. The CDR3 DNA reads TGCGCCAGCAGCCAAGATTACGGGACAGGGGCTAACTATGGCTACACCTTC.

The CDR3 nucleotides read TGCGCCAGCAGCTTACCACTAGCGGGGAGCGATGAGCAGTTCTTC. This encodes CASSLPLAGSDEQFF. V is TRBV5-1 and J is TRBJ2-1; TRBD2 matches 10 bases. Germline-derived CDR1 and CDR2 are SGHRS and YFSETQ. The CDR3 spans 15 residues. Trimming removed 2 bases from V and 8 bases from J; junction bases left unmatched: 7.

Regarding this clonotype: One end of the junction fails to match germline, which may point to a read error. The V gene is TRBV10-3, the J gene TRBJ2-7; D tentatively fits TRBD1 or TRBD2 (7 bases each). CDR1 is ENHRY and CDR2 is SYGVKD in the germline V gene. This CDR3 comprises 14 residues. CDR3 amino acids: CAVRMTGREVEQYF. The CDR3 DNA sequence: TGTGCCGTCAGGATGACAGGGAGGGAAGTCGAGCAGTACTTC.

This clonotype was seen more than once but under ten times. The V and J genes are TRBV12-3 or TRBV12-4 and TRBJ2-3; a possible D gene is TRBD2 (5 bases). The CDR3 has 14 residues. Trimming took off 7 bases at V and 0 bases at J, with 11 bases between the two ends. The DNA of the CDR3 is TGTGCCAGCACCCTAGGACTTAGCACAGATACGCAGTATTTT. Its protein product is CASTLGLSTDTQYF.

This clonotype was seen more than once but under ten times. J is TRBJ2-7 and V is TRBV6-5; tentatively, D is TRBD1 (6 bases). The CDR3 has 14 amino acids. V lost 7 bases to trimming and J lost 3 bases, with 16 bases between them. Germline CDR1 reads MNHEY; CDR2 reads SVGAGI. Written as DNA, the CDR3 is TGTGCCAGCACCCGCGACAGGAACCTCTACGAGCAGTACTTC. As protein: CASTRDRNLYEQYF.

This sequence joins TRBV27 and TRBJ1-1; D might be TRBD1 (6 bases). CDR1 and CDR2 (germline): MNHEY, SMNVEV (reference sequence). Trimming took off 6 bases at V and 5 bases at J, with 22 bases between the two ends. CDR3 length: 16 amino acids. The DNA of the CDR3 is TGTGCCAGCAGCTCGACAGGCCTGTTTTGGGTAACTGAAGCTTTCTTT. Translating gives CASSSTGLFWVTEAFF.

The J gene is TRBJ2-3, the V gene TRBV20-1, with 8 bases that match TRBD2. Trimming at V came to 0 bases and at J to 2 bases, leaving 4 bases not matched to a gene. Germline V lookup: CDR1 DFQATT, CDR2 SNEGSKA (reference sequence). The CDR3 covers 15 residues. The CDR3 nucleotides read TGCAGTGCTAGAGAGACTAGCGAGTACACAGATACGCAGTATTTT. It translates to CSARETSEYTDTQYF.

The chain combines TRBV7-6 with TRBJ2-3; D not certain. CDR1 and CDR2 (germline): SGHVS, FNYEAQ. The CDR3 runs 15 residues. Trimming took off 2 bases at V and 0 bases at J, with 9 bases between the two ends. CDR3 nucleotide sequence: TGTGCCAGCAGCTTACGAGTCCTCAGCACAGATACGCAGTATTTT. Encoded protein: CASSLRVLSTDTQYF.

The V gene is TRBV7-9, the J gene TRBJ1-4, with TRBD1 identical over 7 bases. CDR1 and CDR2 from the germline V gene are SEHNR and FQNEAQ (reference sequence). The CDR3 totals 16 residues. V lost 5 bases, J lost 4 bases, and 10 bases stayed unmatched. CDR3: CASSAKQGPLNEKLFF. As DNA, the CDR3 is TGTGCCAGCAGCGCCAAACAGGGGCCCCTTAATGAAAAACTGTTTTTT.

V gene TRBV20-1 combines with J gene TRBJ1-5, with unresolved D. V lost 2 bases and J 1 base, leaving 12 bases between the germline ends. Germline V gene sequence: CDR1 DFQATT, CDR2 SNEGSKA (reference sequence). There are 15 residues in the CDR3. CDR3 residues: CSARTRGVSNQPQHF. CDR3 DNA: TGCAGTGCTAGAACACGGGGAGTGAGCAATCAGCCCCAGCATTTT.

This sequence joins TRBV12-3 or TRBV12-4 and TRBJ2-1; 7 bases agree with TRBD2. V trimming: 7 bases; J trimming: 4 bases; junction bases outside the gene matches: 7. This CDR3 spans 14 amino acids. CDR3 loop: CASTPGREYNEQFF. For the CDR3, the DNA is TGTGCCAGCACCCCAGGGCGGGAGTACAATGAGCAGTTCTTC.

V gene TRBV11-2 combines with J gene TRBJ2-3; TRBD1 matches 7 bases. This CDR3 spans 13 amino acids. Looked up from germline, CDR1 is SGHAT and CDR2 is FQNNGV. V gave up 11 bases and J gave up 2 bases; unmatched junction bases: 7. The CDR3 here is CAAGQAPTDTQYF. The CDR3 coding sequence is TGTGCCGCCGGACAGGCACCCACAGATACGCAGTATTTT. The complete variable domain, with remaining parts taken from reference TRBV11-2 and TRBJ2-3, reads EAGVAQSPRYKIIEKRQSVAFWCNPISGHATLYWYQQILGQGPKLLIQFQNNGVVDDSQLPKDRFSAERLKGVDSTLKIQPAKLEDSAVYLCAAGQAPTDTQYFGPGTRLTVL.

This clonotype was counted between two and nine times. The V call is TRBV4-1, the J call TRBJ2-5; perhaps TRBD2 as D (6 bases). V dropped 1 base and J dropped 0 bases, with 6 bases sitting between them. CDR3 length: 14 amino acids. CDR1 MGHRA and CDR2 YSYEKL come from the germline V gene. CDR3 DNA: TGCGCCAGCAGCCAAGGGGACTACCAAGAGACCCAGTACTTC. Translating gives CASSQGDYQETQYF.

There are a few counts of this clonotype. The chain links TRBV28 to TRBJ2-3; 7 nucleotides match TRBD2. CDR1 and CDR2 from the germline V gene are MDHEN and SYDVKM. V gave up 5 bases and J gave up 2 bases; unmatched junction bases: 1. This CDR3 is built from 13 residues. The CDR3: CASSREATDTQYF. The CDR3 DNA follows: TGTGCCAGCAGTCGGGAGGCCACAGATACGCAGTATTTT.

The rearrangement links TRBV5-1 to TRBJ1-2; 8 nucleotides match TRBD1. The length of the CDR3 is 16 residues. Germline V gene sequence: CDR1 SGHRS, CDR2 YFSETQ. J lost 2 bases, V lost 1 base, and 7 bases had no gene match. The CDR3 loop reads CASSLSTGALNYGYTF. The CDR3 DNA follows: TGCGCCAGCAGCTTGTCGACAGGGGCCTTAAACTATGGCTACACCTTC.

V is TRBV10-3 and J is TRBJ1-6; TRBD1 matches at 11 bases. The CDR3 spans 14 residues. The V and J ends lost 8 bases and 10 bases, in that order; junction bases with no gene match: 7. The germline CDR1 and CDR2 sequences are ENHRY and SYGVKD. In nucleotides, the CDR3 is TGTGCCATCGGAGGGACAGGGGGGAGATCACCCCTCCACTTT. It translates to CAIGGTGGRSPLHF.

In this sample, this clonotype turned up a few times. The rearrangement joins TRBV27 to TRBJ2-7; 11 bases agree with TRBD1. V lost 5 bases, J lost 3 bases, and 15 bases stayed unmatched. The CDR3 loop spans 18 amino acids. Germline V gene data show CDR1 as MNHEY and CDR2 as SMNVEV (reference sequence). The CDR3 DNA reads as TGTGCCAGCAGTCCCCAAGAGGGACAGGGGGTTCTCAGCTACGAGCAGTACTTC. This encodes CASSPQEGQGVLSYEQYF.

This clonotype was seen at least ten times. The V and J genes are TRBV20-1 and TRBJ2-5; no definite D call. CDR1 and CDR2 from the germline V gene are DFQATT and SNEGSKA (reference sequence). The length of the CDR3 is 11 residues. V lost 0 bases and J lost 5, with 4 bases in between. The CDR3 region is CSARDVETQYF. In DNA, the CDR3 is TGCAGTGCTAGAGATGTGGAGACCCAGTACTTC.

This clonotype was seen a few times. The rearrangement uses TRBV12-3 or TRBV12-4 and TRBJ1-5; D is undetermined. Trimming shortened V by 8 bases and J by 0 bases, and 8 bases separated the two germline ends. This CDR3 spans 13 amino acids. CDR3: CASQPDSNQPQHF. As DNA, the CDR3 is TGTGCCAGCCAGCCGGATAGCAATCAGCCCCAGCATTTT.

A few counts support this clonotype. This chain links TRBV20-1 with TRBJ1-6, with 8 nucleotides matching TRBD1. The CDR3 spans 15 residues. V dropped 5 bases and J dropped 0; count of bases not matched to a gene: 3. Germline CDR1 DFQATT, CDR2 SNEGSKA (reference sequence). The CDR3 DNA is TGCAGTGCTGCAGGGGGCAGCTCCTATAATTCACCCCTCCACTTT. It encodes CSAAGGSSYNSPLHF.

The rearrangement joins TRBV12-3 or TRBV12-4 to TRBJ2-3; the D is unclear. The germline V and J ends were trimmed by 5 bases and 2 bases, with 17 bases remaining between them. CDR3 length: 16 amino acids. CDR3 coding DNA: TGTGCCAGCAGTCCCCGTGAGTTGGGTGCCACAGATACGCAGTATTTT. This codes for CASSPRELGATDTQYF.

The gene calls are TRBV7-3 and TRBJ2-1; 7 nucleotides line up with TRBD1. From germline, CDR1 is SGHTA and CDR2 FQGTGA. This CDR3 spans 17 amino acids. The V gene end was trimmed by 5 bases and the J gene end by 0 bases; junction bases not matched to a gene: 10. CDR3 in DNA: TGTGCCAGCAGCCCACGGACAGGAGCTAGCTCCTACAATGAGCAGTTCTTC. As protein: CASSPRTGASSYNEQFF.

The J gene is TRBJ2-7, the V gene TRBV7-9, with 9 nucleotides matching TRBD1. This CDR3 contains 18 residues. Trimming removed 5 bases from V and 1 base from J; junction bases left unmatched: 15. CDR1 is SEHNR and CDR2 is FQNEAQ in the germline V gene (reference sequence). DNA for the CDR3: TGTGCCAGCAGCCCCCAAGGAAAAGGACAGGGGAGATCCTACGAGCAGTACTTC. It codes for CASSPQGKGQGRSYEQYF.

This chain uses TRBV27 with TRBJ1-5; TRBD1 agrees at 9 bases. CDR1 MNHEY and CDR2 SMNVEV come from the germline V gene (reference sequence). The junction had 10 bases not matched to a gene; V was cut back by 5 bases and J by 5 bases. CDR3 length: 16 amino acids. In nucleotides, the CDR3 is TGTGCCAGCAGTCCACGGGACAGGGTAAAGGATCAGCCCCAGCATTTT. Its protein product is CASSPRDRVKDQPQHF.

The J gene is TRBJ2-4, the V gene TRBV5-1; tentative D call: TRBD1 (6 bases). V was pared by 6 bases and J by 1 base, with 17 bases between. Germline CDR1 is SGHRS and CDR2 is YFSETQ. CDR3 size: 16 residues. CDR3 loop: CASINRGSCAKNIQYF. CDR3 nucleotides: TGCGCCAGCATTAATAGGGGGTCCTGCGCCAAAAACATTCAGTACTTC.

This clonotype turned up a few times. The chain joins TRBV5-1 to TRBJ1-4; the D is unclear. Germline CDR1 is SGHRS and CDR2 is YFSETQ. The CDR3 consists of 13 residues. V lost 7 bases and J lost 0, with 7 bases in between. The CDR3 DNA sequence: TGCGCCAGCTCAGAGCCAACTAATGAAAAACTGTTTTTT. As protein: CASSEPTNEKLFF.

The chain is built from TRBV12-5 and TRBJ2-7, with D hard to call. The CDR3 has 14 amino acids. Germline values: CDR1 LGHNT, CDR2 FRNRAP. V was trimmed by 0 bases and J by 2 bases, leaving 8 bases between them. CDR3 residues: CASGLVRAPYEQYF. The CDR3 region has the DNA TGTGCTAGTGGTTTGGTGCGAGCCCCCTACGAGCAGTACTTC.

This clonotype was counted many times. The chain couples TRBV29-1 to TRBJ2-5, with D unresolved. From germline, CDR1 is SQVTM and CDR2 ANQGSEA. The CDR3 totals 12 residues. V lost 1 base and J lost 2, with 5 bases in between. DNA of the CDR3: TGCAGCGTTGAAGGGGTGCAAGAGACCCAGTACTTC. Translating it yields CSVEGVQETQYF.

The count of this clonotype is one. A read error may produce the germline difference seen at one junction end. The V gene is TRBV7-2, the J gene TRBJ2-1, with D unresolved. From germline, CDR1 is SGHTA and CDR2 FQGNSA. This CDR3 region has 13 residues. The CDR3 nucleotides read TGTGCCAGCAGCTTAGGGCAGTACACTGAGCAGTTCTTC. Its protein product is CASSLGQYTEQFF. Together with reference TRBV7-2 and TRBJ2-1, the CDR3 gives the full variable domain: GAGVSQSPSNKVTEKGKDVELRCDPISGHTALYWYRQSLGQGLEFLIYFQGNSAPDKSGLPSDRFSAERTGGSVSTLTIQRTQQEDSAVYLCASSLGQYTEQFFGPGTRLTVL.